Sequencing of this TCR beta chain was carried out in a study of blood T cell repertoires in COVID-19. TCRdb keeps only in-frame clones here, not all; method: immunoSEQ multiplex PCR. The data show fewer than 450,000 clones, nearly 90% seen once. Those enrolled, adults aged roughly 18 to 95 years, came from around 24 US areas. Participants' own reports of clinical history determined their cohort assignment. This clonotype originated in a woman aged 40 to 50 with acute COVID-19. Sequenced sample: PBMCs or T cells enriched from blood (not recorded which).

Here the CDR3 DNA reads TGTGCCAGCAGCGCGGGGGGCCCTACCGAGCAGTACTTC. It yields the protein CASSAGGPTEQYF. The chain recombines TRBV3-1 (or the pseudogene TRBV3-2) with TRBJ2-7; 8 bases align to TRBD2. CDR1 and CDR2 from the germline V gene are LGHDT and YNNKEL (reference sequence). J gave up 6 bases and V 5 bases, and 6 bases lay outside the gene matches. The CDR3 is 13 residues long.